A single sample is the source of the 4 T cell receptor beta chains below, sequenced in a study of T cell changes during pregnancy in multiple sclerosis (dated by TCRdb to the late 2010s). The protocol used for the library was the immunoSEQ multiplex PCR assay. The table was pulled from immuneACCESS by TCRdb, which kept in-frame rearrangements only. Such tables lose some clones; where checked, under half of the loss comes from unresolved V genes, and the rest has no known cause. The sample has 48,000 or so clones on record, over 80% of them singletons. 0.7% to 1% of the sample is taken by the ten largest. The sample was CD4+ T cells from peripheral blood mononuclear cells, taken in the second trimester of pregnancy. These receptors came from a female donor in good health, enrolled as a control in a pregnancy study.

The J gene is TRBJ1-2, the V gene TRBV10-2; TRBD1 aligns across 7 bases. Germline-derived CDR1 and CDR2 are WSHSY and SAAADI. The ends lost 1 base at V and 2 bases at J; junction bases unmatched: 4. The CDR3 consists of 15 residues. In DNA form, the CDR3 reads TGCGCCAGCAGTGAGTTTTTGACAGGGAACTATGGCTACACCTTC. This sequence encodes CASSEFLTGNYGYTF.

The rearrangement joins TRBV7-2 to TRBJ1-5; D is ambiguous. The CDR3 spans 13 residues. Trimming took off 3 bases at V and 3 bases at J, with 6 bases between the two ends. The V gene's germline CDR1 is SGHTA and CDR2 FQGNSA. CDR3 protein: CASSFSTNQPQHF. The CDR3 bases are TGTGCCAGCAGCTTTTCTACCAATCAGCCCCAGCATTTT.

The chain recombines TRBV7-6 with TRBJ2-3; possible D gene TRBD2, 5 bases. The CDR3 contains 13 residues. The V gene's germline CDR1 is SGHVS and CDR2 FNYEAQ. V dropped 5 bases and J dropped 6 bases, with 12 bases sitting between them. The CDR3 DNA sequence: TGTGCCAGCAGCACCCGGAGCGGCGATACGCAGTATTTT. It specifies CASSTRSGDTQYF.

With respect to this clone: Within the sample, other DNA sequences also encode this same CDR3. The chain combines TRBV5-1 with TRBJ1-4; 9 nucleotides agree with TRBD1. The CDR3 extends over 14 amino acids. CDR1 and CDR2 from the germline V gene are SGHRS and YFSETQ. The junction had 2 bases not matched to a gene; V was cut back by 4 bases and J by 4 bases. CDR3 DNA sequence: TGCGCCAGCAGCACGGACAGGGGTAATGAAAAACTGTTTTTT. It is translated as CASSTDRGNEKLFF. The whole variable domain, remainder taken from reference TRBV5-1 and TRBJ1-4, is KAGVTQTPRYLIKTRGQQVTLSCSPISGHRSVSWYQQTPGQGLQFLFEYFSETQRNKGNFPGRFSGRQFSNSRSEMNVSTLELGDSALYLCASSTDRGNEKLFFGSGTQLSVL.